This T cell receptor (beta chain) was found in a study of T cells after yellow fever vaccination (dated 2019 in TCRdb). Notes on the research overall: Libraries from fractions with low cell numbers were prepared with the SMART-Seq v4 Ultra Low Input RNA kit. Two healthy male donors, one aged 18 to 30 and one aged 30 to 40 years, made up the cohort. To track T-cell clones before and after primary and booster YFV17D yellow fever vaccination, bulk TCR alpha and beta repertoires were sequenced longitudinally. Blood samples were taken at several timepoints before and after primary and secondary immunization, and bulk PBMC replicates and cell subsets were isolated. General study outcomes and caveats: Because only a couple of donors were included in the study, the extent to which the findings can be generalized is limited. Computational filtering was required because FACS-sorted repertoires could contain abundant contaminating clonotypes from the bulk population. Most clones expanded after primary vaccination were re-detected after the booster (almost 97% of CD4 and 88% of CD8), suggesting broad memory maintenance. A small fraction of clonotypes showed up in both the CD4 and CD8 compartments, probably as a result of convergent recombination. The secondary T-cell response was found to be weaker but faster than the primary response, with a peak reached on day 5 rather than on day 15.

This specimen's treatment or condition label, per the study, means: live attenuated yellow fever vaccine strain. PBMCs were isolated from peripheral blood using a standard Ficoll-Paque protocol. Dynabeads CD4 and CD8 positive selection kits were used to isolate the CD4 and CD8 T-cell fractions. TriZol was used to extract RNA from bulk PBMCs, from CD4 and CD8 fractions, and from dextramer-positive and dextramer-negative fractions. In its sample, this clonotype was seen many times. Its antigen is unknown. No quality values exist for individual bases; no much larger clone is one base distant. TCR cDNA was synthesized by 5'RACE template switching, which introduced a universal primer site and unique molecular identifiers. cDNA synthesis was primed from both the TCR alpha and TCR beta constant segments. Library amplification used two PCR steps, and the second PCR step added sample barcodes and sequencing adapters. Libraries were sequenced on Illumina HiSeq 2500 (2x100 bp) or NovaSeq (2x150 bp). The original pipeline was this. MIGEC was used to demultiplex reads and collapse the reads into UMI consensus sequences, and MiXCR was used for V(D)J alignment. Clonotypes responding to the vaccine were identified with edgeR on replicate PBMC samples, with the criteria of FDR below 0.01 and a log2 fold change above 5 up to day 15. CD4 or CD8 identity was assigned to each bulk clonotype according to whether the clonotype was present at higher abundance in the sequenced CD4 repertoire or the sequenced CD8 repertoire. TCRdb itself trimmed the public reads at Q25 with fastp, ran MiXCR and retained productive beta chains. Each entry is one CDR3 protein sequence, shown with its most common DNA and genes. The V and J calls were not made by the authors but by TCRdb's processing. The sample contains around 46,000 distinct CDR3 sequences, about 7.4% of them found a single time. Around 28% of the sample is held by the ten biggest clonotypes.

The trim is 2 bases for V and 0 bases for J, with a gap of 8 bases between the germline ends. Sequences DFQATT (CDR1) and SNEGSKA (CDR2) are obtained from the germline V gene (reference sequence). The CDR3 numbers 13 residues from cysteine through phenylalanine. Just CDR3 DNA is preserved here, 39 bases in frame from base 1. This chain is built from TRBV20-1 and TRBJ2-7; the D gene is unclear. The input for sequencing was CD8+ T cells sorted from PBMCs, taken around 15 days after the first yellow fever vaccination. The TCR was taken from a man aged 18 to 35 who received the YFV17D yellow fever vaccine. The CDR3 in this case is CSARRGSSYEQYF. The DNA reads as follows: TGCAGTGCTAGACGCGGAAGCTCCTACGAGCAGTACTTC.